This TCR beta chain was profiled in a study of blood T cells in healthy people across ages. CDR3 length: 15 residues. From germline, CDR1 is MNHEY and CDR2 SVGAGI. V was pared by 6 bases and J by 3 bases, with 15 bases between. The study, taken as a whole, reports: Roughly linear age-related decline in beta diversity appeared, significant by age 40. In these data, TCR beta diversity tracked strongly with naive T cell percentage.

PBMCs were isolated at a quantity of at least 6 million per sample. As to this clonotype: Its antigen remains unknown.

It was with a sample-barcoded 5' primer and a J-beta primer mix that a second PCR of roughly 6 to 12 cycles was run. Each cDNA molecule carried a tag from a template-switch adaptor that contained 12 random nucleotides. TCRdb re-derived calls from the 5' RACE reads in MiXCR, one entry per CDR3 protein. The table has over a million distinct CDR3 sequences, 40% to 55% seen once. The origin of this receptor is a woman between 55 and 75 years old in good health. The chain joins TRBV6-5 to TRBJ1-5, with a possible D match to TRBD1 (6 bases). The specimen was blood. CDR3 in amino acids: CASRLGQLHNQPQHF. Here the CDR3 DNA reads TGTGCCAGCAGACTCGGACAGCTACACAATCAGCCCCAGCATTTT.